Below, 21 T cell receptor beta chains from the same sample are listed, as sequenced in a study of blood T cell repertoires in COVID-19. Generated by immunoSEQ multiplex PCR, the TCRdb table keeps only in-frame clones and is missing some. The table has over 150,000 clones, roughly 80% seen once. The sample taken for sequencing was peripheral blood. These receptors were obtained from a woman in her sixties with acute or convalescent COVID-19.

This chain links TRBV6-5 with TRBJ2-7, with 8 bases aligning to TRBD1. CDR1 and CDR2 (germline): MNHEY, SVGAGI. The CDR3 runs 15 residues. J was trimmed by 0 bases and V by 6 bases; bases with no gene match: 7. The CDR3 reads CASSQGTGSSYEQYV. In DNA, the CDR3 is TGTGCCAGCAGCCAGGGGACAGGATCCTCCTACGAGCAGTACGTC.

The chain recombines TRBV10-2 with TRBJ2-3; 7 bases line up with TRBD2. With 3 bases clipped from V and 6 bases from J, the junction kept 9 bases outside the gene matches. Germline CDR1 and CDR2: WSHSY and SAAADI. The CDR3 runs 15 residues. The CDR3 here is CASSDQGLVGDTQYF. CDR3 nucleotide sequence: TGCGCCAGCAGTGACCAAGGACTAGTTGGCGATACGCAGTATTTT.

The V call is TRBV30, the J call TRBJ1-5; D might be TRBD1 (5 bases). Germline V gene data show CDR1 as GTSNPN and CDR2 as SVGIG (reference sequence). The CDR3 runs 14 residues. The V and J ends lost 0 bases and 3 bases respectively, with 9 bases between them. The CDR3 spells CAWSVTRDNQPQHF. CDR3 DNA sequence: TGTGCCTGGAGTGTAACCAGGGACAATCAGCCCCAGCATTTT.

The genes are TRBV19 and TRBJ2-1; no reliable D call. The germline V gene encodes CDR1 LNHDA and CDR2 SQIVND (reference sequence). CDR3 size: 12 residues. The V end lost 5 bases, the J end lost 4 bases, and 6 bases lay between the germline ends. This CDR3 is CASSPRYNEQFF. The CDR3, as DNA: TGTGCCAGTAGTCCCCGTTACAATGAGCAGTTCTTC. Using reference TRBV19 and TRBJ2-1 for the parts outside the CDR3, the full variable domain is DGGITQSPKYLFRKEGQNVTLSCEQNLNHDAMYWYRQDPGQGLRLIYYSQIVNDFQKGDIAEGYSVSREKKESFPLTVTSAQKNPTAFYLCASSPRYNEQFFGPGTRLTVL.

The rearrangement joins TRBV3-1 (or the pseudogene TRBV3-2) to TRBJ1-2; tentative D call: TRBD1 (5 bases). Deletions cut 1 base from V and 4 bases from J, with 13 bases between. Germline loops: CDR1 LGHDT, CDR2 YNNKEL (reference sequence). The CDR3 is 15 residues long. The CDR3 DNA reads TGTGCCAGCAGCCAAGGGCCCCAGGGTATCTATGGCTACACCTTC. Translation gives CASSQGPQGIYGYTF.

The CDR3, as DNA: TGTGCCAGCAGTGAACAGGGGAAGGGCTATGGCTACACCTTC. Protein product: CASSEQGKGYGYTF. This chain uses TRBV2 with TRBJ1-2; D may be TRBD1 (6 bases). The CDR3 is 14 amino acids. Deletions cut 2 bases from V and 4 bases from J, with 11 bases between. Germline assignment: CDR1 SNHLY and CDR2 FYNNEI.

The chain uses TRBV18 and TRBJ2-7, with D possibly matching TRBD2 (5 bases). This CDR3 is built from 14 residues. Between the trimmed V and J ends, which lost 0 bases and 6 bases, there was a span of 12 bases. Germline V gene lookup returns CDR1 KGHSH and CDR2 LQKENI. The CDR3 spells CASSPPPEGSEQYF. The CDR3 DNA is TGTGCCAGCTCACCACCCCCTGAGGGAAGCGAGCAGTACTTC.

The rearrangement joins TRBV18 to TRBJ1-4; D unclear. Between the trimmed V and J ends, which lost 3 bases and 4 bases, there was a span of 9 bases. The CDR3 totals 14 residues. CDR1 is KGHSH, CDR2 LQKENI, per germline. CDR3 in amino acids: CASSPGRGNEKLFF. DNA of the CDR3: TGTGCCAGCTCACCGGGGAGAGGTAATGAAAAACTGTTTTTT.

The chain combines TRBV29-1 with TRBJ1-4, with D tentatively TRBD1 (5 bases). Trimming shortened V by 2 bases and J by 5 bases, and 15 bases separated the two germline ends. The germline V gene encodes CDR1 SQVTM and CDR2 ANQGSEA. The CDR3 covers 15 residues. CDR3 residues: CSVEMRGRSNEKLFF. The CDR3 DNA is TGCAGCGTTGAAATGCGGGGGAGATCCAATGAAAAACTGTTTTTT.

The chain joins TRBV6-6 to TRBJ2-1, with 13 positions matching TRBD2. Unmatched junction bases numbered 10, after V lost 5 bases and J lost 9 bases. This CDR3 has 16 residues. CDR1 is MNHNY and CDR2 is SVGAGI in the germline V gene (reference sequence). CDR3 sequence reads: CASSQPLAGGPVEQFF. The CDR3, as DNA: TGTGCCAGCAGTCAACCACTAGCGGGGGGGCCCGTTGAGCAGTTCTTC.

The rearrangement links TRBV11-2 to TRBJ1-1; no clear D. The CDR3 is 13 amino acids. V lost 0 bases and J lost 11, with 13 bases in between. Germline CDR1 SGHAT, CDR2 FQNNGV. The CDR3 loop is CASSLDEGRGAFF. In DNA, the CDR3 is TGTGCCAGCAGCTTAGATGAGGGCCGTGGGGCTTTCTTT.

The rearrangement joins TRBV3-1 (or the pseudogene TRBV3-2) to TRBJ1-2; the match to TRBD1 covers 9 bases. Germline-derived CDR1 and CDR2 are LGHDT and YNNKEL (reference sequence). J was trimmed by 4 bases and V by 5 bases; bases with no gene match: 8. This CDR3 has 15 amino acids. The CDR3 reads CASSGRTGDFYGYTF. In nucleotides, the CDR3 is TGTGCCAGCAGCGGCCGGACAGGGGACTTCTATGGCTACACCTTC.

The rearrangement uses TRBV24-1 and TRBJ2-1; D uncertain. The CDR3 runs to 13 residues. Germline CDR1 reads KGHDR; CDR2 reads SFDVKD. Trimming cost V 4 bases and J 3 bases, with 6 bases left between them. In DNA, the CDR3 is TGTGCCACCAGTGAGGGCAGCTACAATGAGCAGTTCTTC. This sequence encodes CATSEGSYNEQFF.

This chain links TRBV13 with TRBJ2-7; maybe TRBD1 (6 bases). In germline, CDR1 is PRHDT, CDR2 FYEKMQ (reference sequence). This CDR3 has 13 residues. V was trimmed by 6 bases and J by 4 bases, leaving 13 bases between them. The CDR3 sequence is CASSPQGLYEQYF. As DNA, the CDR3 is TGTGCCAGCAGTCCACAGGGCCTGTACGAGCAGTACTTC.

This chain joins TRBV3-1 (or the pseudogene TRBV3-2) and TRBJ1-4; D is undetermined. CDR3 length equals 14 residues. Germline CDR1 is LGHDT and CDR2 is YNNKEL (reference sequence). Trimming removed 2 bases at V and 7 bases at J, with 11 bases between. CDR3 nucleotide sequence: TGTGCCAGCAGCCAATCCCAGAGGAGTGAAAAACTGTTTTTT. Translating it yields CASSQSQRSEKLFF.

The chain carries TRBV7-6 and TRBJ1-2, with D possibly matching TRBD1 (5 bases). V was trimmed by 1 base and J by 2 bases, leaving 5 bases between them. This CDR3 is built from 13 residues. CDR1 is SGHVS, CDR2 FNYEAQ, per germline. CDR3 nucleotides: TGTGCCAGCAGCTTAGAGGGGAACTATGGCTACACCTTC. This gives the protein CASSLEGNYGYTF.

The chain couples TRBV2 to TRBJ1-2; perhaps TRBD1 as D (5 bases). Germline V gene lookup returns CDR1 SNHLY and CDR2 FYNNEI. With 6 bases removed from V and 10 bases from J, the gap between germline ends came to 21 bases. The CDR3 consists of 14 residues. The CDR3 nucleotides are TGTGCCAGCAGCAGAGCGGGGAACAGGAGGGACTACACCTTC. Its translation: CASSRAGNRRDYTF. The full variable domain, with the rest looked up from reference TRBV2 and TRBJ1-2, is EPEVTQTPSHQVTQMGQEVILRCVPISNHLYFYWYRQILGQKVEFLVSFYNNEISEKSEIFDDQFSVERPDGSNFTLKIRSTKLEDSAMYFCASSRAGNRRDYTFGSGTRLTVV.

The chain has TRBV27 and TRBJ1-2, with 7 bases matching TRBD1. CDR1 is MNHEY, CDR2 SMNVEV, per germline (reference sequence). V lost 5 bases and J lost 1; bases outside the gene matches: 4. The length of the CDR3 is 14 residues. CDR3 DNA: TGTGCCAGCAGTGGGGGACAGTTTAACTATGGCTACACCTTC. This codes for CASSGGQFNYGYTF.

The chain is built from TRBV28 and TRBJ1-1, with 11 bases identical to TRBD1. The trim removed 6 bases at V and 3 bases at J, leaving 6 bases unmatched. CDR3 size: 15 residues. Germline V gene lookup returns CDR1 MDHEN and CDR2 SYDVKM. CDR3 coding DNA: TGTGCCAGCAGCCCCTCGGGACAGGGGGACACTGAAGCTTTCTTT. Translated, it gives CASSPSGQGDTEAFF.

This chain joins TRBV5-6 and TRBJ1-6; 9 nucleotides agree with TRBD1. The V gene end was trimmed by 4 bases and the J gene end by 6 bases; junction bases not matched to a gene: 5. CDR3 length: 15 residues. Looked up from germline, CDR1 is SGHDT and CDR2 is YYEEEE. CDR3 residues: CASSIDRGTNSPLHF. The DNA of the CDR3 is TGTGCCAGCAGCATAGACAGGGGGACTAATTCACCCCTCCACTTT.

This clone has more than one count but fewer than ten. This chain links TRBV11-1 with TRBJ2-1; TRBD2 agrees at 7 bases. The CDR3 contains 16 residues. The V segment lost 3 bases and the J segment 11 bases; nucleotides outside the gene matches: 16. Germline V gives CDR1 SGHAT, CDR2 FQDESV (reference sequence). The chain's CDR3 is CASSFLAAGTTMKQFF. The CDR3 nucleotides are TGTGCCAGCAGCTTTCTGGCGGCGGGGACTACAATGAAGCAGTTCTTC.